Listed below are T cell receptor beta chains from one sample, sequenced in a study of blood T cells in healthy people across ages. One entry per CDR3 protein, called by TCRdb with MiXCR from the 5' RACE reads. The table lists 1.5 million to 2 million distinct CDR3 sequences, about 50% of them singletons, with roughly 2% in the top ten. Sequencing was performed on blood. The receptors here all came from a woman in her forties in good health. The CDR3 runs from the conserved cysteine through the conserved F or W. A D gene is named only where the DNA matches it firmly. Some rows mark clone size as missing; the rest say once, few, many or name a class of expanded clone.

>few|TRBJ2-7|NA|TRBV25-1
CASSEPGTHEQYF
TGTGCCAGCAGTGAGCCAGGCACCCACGAGCAGTACTTC
>few|TRBJ1-2|NA|TRBV20-1
CSARVLIASGPNYGYTF
TGCAGTGCTAGAGTCCTAATCGCGTCAGGGCCCAACTATGGCTACACCTTC
>few|TRBJ2-3|NA|TRBV7-3
CASSLEGVHTDTQYF
TGTGCCAGCAGCTTAGAGGGAGTTCACACAGATACGCAGTATTTT
>once|TRBJ2-3|NA|TRBV11-2
CASSLRSRGYMVADTQYF
TGTGCCAGCAGCTTACGGTCGAGGGGCTACATGGTGGCAGATACGCAGTATTTT
>NA|TRBJ2-3|TRBD2|TRBV20-1
CSARDQMGGTTDTQYF
TGCAGTGCTAGAGACCAGATGGGGGGGACCACAGATACGCAGTATTTT
>NA|TRBJ1-5|NA|TRBV6-5
CASSRGENQPQHF
TGTGCCAGCTCTCGCGGCGAGAATCAGCCCCAGCATTTT
>NA|TRBJ2-5|NA|TRBV28
CASTAGWETQYF
TGTGCCAGCACGGCAGGATGGGAGACCCAGTACTTC
>few|TRBJ2-5|NA|TRBV7-2
CASSTAPRETQYF
TGTGCCAGCAGCACCGCCCCCCGCGAGACCCAGTACTTC
>NA|TRBJ2-1|TRBD2|TRBV6-1
CASSEEGLALNEQFF
TGTGCCAGCAGTGAAGAGGGACTAGCCCTTAATGAGCAGTTCTTC
>NA|TRBJ2-5|NA|TRBV7-8
CASSARDWASEQYF
TGTGCCAGCAGCGCCCGGGACTGGGCCTCGGAGCAGTACTTC
>once|TRBJ2-4|TRBD1|TRBV28
CASRAGTAINKQYF
TGTGCCAGCAGGGCCGGGACAGCGATTAATAAGCAGTACTTC
>NA|TRBJ2-7|NA|TRBV5-1
CASSLVQGSSYEQYF
TGTGCCAGCAGCTTAGTCCAGGGAAGCTCCTACGAGCAGTACTTC
>NA|TRBJ2-3|TRBD1|TRBV27
CASSARGLLADTQYF
TGTGCCAGCAGTGCCAGGGGGCTGTTGGCAGATACGCAGTATTTT
>NA|TRBJ1-1|NA|TRBV6-2/TRBV6-3
CASSYALMNTEAFF
TGTGCCAGCAGTTACGCCCTAATGAACACTGAAGCTTTCTTT
>few|TRBJ2-4|NA|TRBV28
CASSLNLAGQNIQYF
TGTGCCAGCAGTTTGAACCTTGCAGGGCAAAACATTCAGTACTTC
>NA|TRBJ1-1|NA|TRBV20-1
CSAREWLSPNTEAFF
TGCAGTGCTAGAGAGTGGCTAAGCCCGAACACTGAAGCTTTCTTT
>many|TRBJ2-5|NA|TRBV20-1
CSATGHLQETQYF
TGCAGTGCTACCGGACACCTCCAAGAGACCCAGTACTTC
>NA|TRBJ2-1|TRBD2|TRBV10-3
CAISVLAGEVSYNEQFF
TGTGCCATCAGTGTACTAGCGGGGGAAGTCTCCTACAATGAGCAGTTCTTC
>few|TRBJ2-3|NA|TRBV4-2
CASSQRANTDTQYF
TGTGCCAGCAGCCAAAGAGCGAACACAGATACGCAGTATTTT
>NA|TRBJ2-5|NA|TRBV28
CASRGGPGEQYF
TGTGCCAGCAGGGGGGGGCCAGGTGAGCAGTACTTC
>NA|TRBJ2-7|NA|TRBV24-1
CATSPSQGLYEQYF
TGTGCCACCAGTCCTAGCCAGGGTCTATACGAGCAGTACTTC
>NA|TRBJ1-2|NA|TRBV7-9
CASSLRQEFYGYTF
TGTGCCAGCAGCTTGCGACAGGAATTCTATGGCTACACCTTC
>NA|TRBJ2-3|TRBD2|TRBV9
CASSVRGGVTDTQYF
TGTGCCAGCAGCGTACGGGGGGGAGTGACAGATACGCAGTATTTT
>NA|TRBJ1-1|TRBD1|TRBV29-1
CSGRTGTEAFF
TGCAGCGGTCGGACAGGGACTGAAGCTTTCTTT
>NA|TRBJ2-3|TRBD2|TRBV7-2
CASSLVPLAGGNTDTQYF
TGTGCCAGCAGCTTAGTTCCACTAGCGGGGGGGAACACAGATACGCAGTATTTT
>NA|TRBJ1-1|TRBD1|TRBV4-3
CASSQVKDRGAEAFF
TGCGCCAGCAGCCAAGTTAAGGACAGGGGCGCTGAAGCTTTCTTT
>few|TRBJ2-1|NA|TRBV28
CASSLSGSGDNEQFF
TGTGCCAGCAGTTTATCCGGATCGGGCGACAATGAGCAGTTCTTC
>few|TRBJ2-1|TRBD2|TRBV20-1
CSASGRLAGAYNEQFF
TGCAGTGCTAGCGGCCGACTAGCGGGGGCATACAATGAGCAGTTCTTC
>NA|TRBJ2-7|NA|TRBV6-2/TRBV6-3
CASSAGLAEQYF
TGTGCCAGCAGTGCCGGATTAGCCGAGCAGTACTTC
>NA|TRBJ2-5|NA|TRBV18
CASSPLGPGHQETQYF
TGTGCCAGCTCACCATTGGGGCCGGGACACCAAGAGACCCAGTACTTC
>NA|TRBJ2-1|TRBD2|TRBV10-3
CAIGGDYDNEQFF
TGTGCCATCGGGGGGGACTACGACAATGAGCAGTTCTTC
>NA|TRBJ2-5|NA|TRBV2
CASSVVTSQETQYF
TGTGCCAGCAGTGTGGTGACTAGCCAAGAGACCCAGTACTTC